Listed below are T cell receptor beta chains from one sample, sequenced in a study of T cells expressing NK-cell markers. TCRdb reprocessed the 5' RACE reads, keeping one entry per CDR3 protein, no DNA. Its table records 250,000 to 300,000 distinct CDR3 sequences. The material sequenced was blood T cells: a sorted CD56 or NKG2C T cell subset, CD4+ or CD8+ T cells, or bulk PBMC T cells (not recorded which). Receptors originate from a man between 18 and 35 years old in good health. CDR3s include the opening cysteine and the closing phenylalanine or tryptophan. Fields, in order: J gene, V gene, CDR3 protein.

>TRBJ2-1|TRBV11-2
CASSLVRGRGPEQFF
>TRBJ2-4|TRBV10-3
CAISESARVAKNIQYF
>TRBJ2-1|TRBV5-1
CASSLGTSGSYNNEQFF
>TRBJ2-1|TRBV29-1
CSVEGTINEQFF
>TRBJ2-1|TRBV10-3
CAISDRDRGHEQFF
>TRBJ2-1|TRBV19
CASSSLGLAGGNEQFF
>TRBJ2-4|TRBV29-1
CSVEEGAVAKNIQYF
>TRBJ2-1|TRBV6-1
CASRKTGGSYNEQFF
>TRBJ2-3|TRBV10-3
CAIRGLAVGAGTDTQYF
>TRBJ1-5|TRBV12-3/TRBV12-4
CASSPPWTGEWVNQPQHF
>TRBJ1-4|TRBV7-9
CASSVVTGTNEKLFF
>TRBJ2-2|TRBV6-5
CASSYRQGSVGELFF
>TRBJ2-1|TRBV27
CASSLKGLSTYNEQFF
>TRBJ2-1|TRBV19
CASSKLAEQFF
>TRBJ2-3|TRBV7-9
CASSFLNRESTDTQYF
>TRBJ1-5|TRBV7-2
CASSLGRFQPQHF
>TRBJ2-1|TRBV5-5
CASSLDVVVEQFF
>TRBJ2-3|TRBV28
CASSWRRADTQYF
>TRBJ2-2|TRBV20-1
CSAVTSGRGELFF
>TRBJ1-4|TRBV7-2
CASSWDRGREKLFF
>TRBJ2-5|TRBV5-1
CASSLGGANQETQYF
>TRBJ2-2|TRBV12-3/TRBV12-4
CASSLVAGSTGELFF
>TRBJ1-4|TRBV20-1
CSARGATEHNEKLFF